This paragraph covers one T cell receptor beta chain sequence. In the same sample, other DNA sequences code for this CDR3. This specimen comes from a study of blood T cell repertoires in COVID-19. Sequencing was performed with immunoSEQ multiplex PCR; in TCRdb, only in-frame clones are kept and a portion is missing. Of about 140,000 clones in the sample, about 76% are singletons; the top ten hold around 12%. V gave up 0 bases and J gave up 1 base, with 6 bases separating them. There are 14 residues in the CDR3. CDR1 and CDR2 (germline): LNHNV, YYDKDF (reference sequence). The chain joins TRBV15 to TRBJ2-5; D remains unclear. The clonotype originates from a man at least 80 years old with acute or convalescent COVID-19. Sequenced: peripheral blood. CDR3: CATSREASQETQYF. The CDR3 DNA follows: TGTGCCACCAGCAGAGAGGCTAGCCAAGAGACCCAGTACTTC.